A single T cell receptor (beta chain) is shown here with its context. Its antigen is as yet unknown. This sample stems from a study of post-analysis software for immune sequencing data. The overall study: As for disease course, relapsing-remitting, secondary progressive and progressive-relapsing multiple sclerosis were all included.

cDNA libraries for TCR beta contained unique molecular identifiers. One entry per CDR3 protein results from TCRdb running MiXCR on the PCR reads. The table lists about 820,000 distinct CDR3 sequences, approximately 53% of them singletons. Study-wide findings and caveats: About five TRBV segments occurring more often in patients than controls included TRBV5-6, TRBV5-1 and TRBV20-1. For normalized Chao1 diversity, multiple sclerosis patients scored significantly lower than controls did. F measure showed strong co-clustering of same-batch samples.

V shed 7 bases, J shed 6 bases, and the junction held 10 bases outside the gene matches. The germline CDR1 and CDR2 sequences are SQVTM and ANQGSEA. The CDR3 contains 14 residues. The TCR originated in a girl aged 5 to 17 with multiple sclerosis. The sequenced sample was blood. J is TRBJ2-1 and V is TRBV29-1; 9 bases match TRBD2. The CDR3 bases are TGCAGCGCTGGTTGGCGGGGGGGCCTCAATGAGCAGTTCTTC. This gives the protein CSAGWRGGLNEQFF.